This T cell receptor (beta chain) is drawn from a study of cytomegalovirus exposure and HLA in healthy donors. Study-wide results and limits: It emerged from a later analysis that several of the most significant clusters appeared to be linked to common viral pathogens. Earlier results showed most TCR beta V segments being productive about 87% or about 30% of the time. DRB1 showed the most TCR associations and HLA-C the fewest in a later analysis, as rates varied by HLA locus.

Note on this clone: Its antigen is as yet unknown.

The PCR ran on 60 Vbeta and 13 Jbeta primers. The table came from immunoSEQ multiplex PCR; TCRdb's copy has only in-frame clones and leaves some out. In the table there are about 82,000 clones, about 70% of which are singletons. The sample was PBMCs. This receptor was taken from a woman in her 50s in good health and CMV-seropositive.

The CDR3 DNA sequence: TGTGCCAGCAGCCTTCTTCGACAGGGGGAGAATCAGCCCCAGCATTTT. Translating gives CASSLLRQGENQPQHF. The chain couples TRBV5-6 to TRBJ1-5, with 9 positions matching TRBD1. Germline trimming cut 4 bases from V and 4 bases from J; bases unmatched to any gene: 9. Germline V gives CDR1 SGHDT, CDR2 YYEEEE. This CDR3 has 16 residues. The whole variable domain, remainder taken from reference TRBV5-6 and TRBJ1-5, is DAGVTQSPTHLIKTRGQQVTLRCSPKSGHDTVSWYQQALGQGPQFIFQYYEEEERQRGNFPDRFSGHQFPNYSSELNVNALLLGDSALYLCASSLLRQGENQPQHFGDGTRLSIL.